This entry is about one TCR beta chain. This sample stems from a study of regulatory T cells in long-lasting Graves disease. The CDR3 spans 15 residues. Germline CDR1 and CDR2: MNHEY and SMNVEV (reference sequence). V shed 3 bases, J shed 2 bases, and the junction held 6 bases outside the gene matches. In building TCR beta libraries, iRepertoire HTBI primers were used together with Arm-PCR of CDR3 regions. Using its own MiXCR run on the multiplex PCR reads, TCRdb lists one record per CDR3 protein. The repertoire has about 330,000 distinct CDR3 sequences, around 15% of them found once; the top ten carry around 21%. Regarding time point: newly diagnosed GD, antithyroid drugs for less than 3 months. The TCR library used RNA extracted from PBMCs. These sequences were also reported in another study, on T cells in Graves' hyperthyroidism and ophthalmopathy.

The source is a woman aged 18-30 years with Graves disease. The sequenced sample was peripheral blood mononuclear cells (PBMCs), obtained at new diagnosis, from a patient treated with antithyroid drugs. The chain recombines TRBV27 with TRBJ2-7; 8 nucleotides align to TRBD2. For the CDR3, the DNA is TGTGCCAGCAGTTTCCGTCGGGAGGGCCCCTACGAGCAGTACTTC. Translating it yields CASSFRREGPYEQYF.